Listed below are T cell receptor beta chains from one sample, sequenced in a study of early T cells in non-severe SARS-CoV-2 infection. From the 5' RACE reads, TCRdb called clonotypes with MiXCR, one entry per CDR3 protein. The data show 50,000 to 60,000 distinct CDR3 sequences, with under 8.5% seen just once and 5.8% held by the top ten. The sample here was whole blood, taken at baseline. All receptors derive from an adult who was a healthcare worker with PCR-confirmed SARS-CoV-2 infection or an uninfected control (not recorded which). The CDR3 runs from the conserved cysteine through the conserved F or W. The order of the fields is clone size, D gene, V gene, J gene, CDR3 protein, CDR3 DNA. A D gene is named only where the DNA matches it firmly. A clone size is listed for some rows: how often the clone was seen (once, few, many), or a class if it is expanded.

clone size: many
D gene: -
V gene: TRBV5-6
J gene: TRBJ2-7
CDR3 protein: CASSPGGYEQYF
CDR3 DNA: TGTGCCAGCAGCCCTGGAGGCTACGAGCAGTACTTC

clone size: many
D gene: -
V gene: TRBV3-2
J gene: TRBJ2-2
CDR3 protein: CASSLTDRDGELFF
CDR3 DNA: TGTGCCAGCAGCCTCACGGACCGGGACGGGGAGCTGTTTTTT

clone size: few
D gene: -
V gene: TRBV12-3/TRBV12-4
J gene: TRBJ1-4
CDR3 protein: CASSLGGSRIEKLFF
CDR3 DNA: TGTGCCAGCAGTTTAGGGGGCAGTAGAATCGAAAAACTGTTTTTT

clone size: -
D gene: -
V gene: TRBV28
J gene: TRBJ2-7
CDR3 protein: CASNEGSGEQYF
CDR3 DNA: TGTGCCAGCAATGAGGGGTCAGGCGAGCAGTACTTC

clone size: -
D gene: -
V gene: TRBV27
J gene: TRBJ2-2
CDR3 protein: CASSVFSRPTGELFF
CDR3 DNA: TGTGCCAGCAGCGTTTTCTCCCGCCCCACCGGGGAGCTGTTTTTT

clone size: many
D gene: -
V gene: TRBV20-1
J gene: TRBJ2-5
CDR3 protein: CSARSSGEETQYF
CDR3 DNA: TGCAGTGCTAGATCTTCGGGGGAAGAGACCCAGTACTTC

clone size: -
D gene: -
V gene: TRBV19
J gene: TRBJ1-2
CDR3 protein: CASSIRIITYGYTF
CDR3 DNA: TGTGCCAGTAGTATCCGGATCATTACCTATGGCTACACCTTC

clone size: few
D gene: -
V gene: TRBV20-1
J gene: TRBJ1-1
CDR3 protein: CSASLDGGRAAFF
CDR3 DNA: TGCAGTGCTAGCCTAGACGGGGGTCGGGCCGCTTTCTTT

clone size: many
D gene: -
V gene: TRBV4-3
J gene: TRBJ1-5
CDR3 protein: CASSQDRGVNQPQHF
CDR3 DNA: TGCGCCAGCAGCCAAGATCGAGGGGTCAATCAGCCCCAGCATTTT

clone size: many
D gene: TRBD1
V gene: TRBV28
J gene: TRBJ1-2
CDR3 protein: CASTADRADYGYTF
CDR3 DNA: TGTGCCAGCACCGCCGACAGGGCAGACTATGGCTACACCTTC

clone size: many
D gene: -
V gene: TRBV4-2
J gene: TRBJ2-2
CDR3 protein: CASSQVGRGANTGELFF
CDR3 DNA: TGTGCCAGCAGCCAAGTAGGGCGGGGAGCGAACACCGGGGAGCTGTTTTTT

clone size: many
D gene: -
V gene: TRBV24-1
J gene: TRBJ2-2
CDR3 protein: CATSDLYGGYGELFF
CDR3 DNA: TGTGCCACCAGTGATCTTTATGGAGGGTACGGGGAGCTGTTTTTT

clone size: -
D gene: -
V gene: TRBV7-2
J gene: TRBJ2-5
CDR3 protein: CASSLDPGVKTQYF
CDR3 DNA: TGTGCCAGCAGCTTAGACCCGGGGGTGAAGACCCAGTACTTC

clone size: few
D gene: TRBD1
V gene: TRBV4-3
J gene: TRBJ1-1
CDR3 protein: CASSQDLGTGTEAFF
CDR3 DNA: TGCGCCAGCAGCCAAGATCTGGGGACAGGGACCGAAGCTTTCTTT

clone size: many
D gene: -
V gene: TRBV3-1
J gene: TRBJ2-4
CDR3 protein: CASSGQFEGVLWNIQYF
CDR3 DNA: TGTGCCAGCAGCGGGCAATTTGAGGGGGTGTTGTGGAACATTCAGTACTTC

clone size: many
D gene: -
V gene: TRBV12-3/TRBV12-4
J gene: TRBJ1-5
CDR3 protein: CASSLWGNDQPQHF
CDR3 DNA: TGTGCCAGCAGTTTATGGGGAAACGATCAGCCCCAGCATTTT

clone size: few
D gene: TRBD2
V gene: TRBV29-1
J gene: TRBJ2-1
CDR3 protein: CSVVGREGNEQFF
CDR3 DNA: TGCAGCGTTGTAGGCCGGGAGGGAAATGAGCAGTTCTTC

clone size: few
D gene: -
V gene: TRBV6-2/TRBV6-3
J gene: TRBJ2-1
CDR3 protein: CASSDWDEQFF
CDR3 DNA: TGTGCCAGCAGTGATTGGGATGAGCAGTTCTTC

clone size: many
D gene: -
V gene: TRBV20-1
J gene: TRBJ1-2
CDR3 protein: CSARTGGYGYTF
CDR3 DNA: TGCAGTGCTAGGACAGGAGGCTATGGCTACACCTTC

clone size: many
D gene: TRBD2
V gene: TRBV29-1
J gene: TRBJ2-3
CDR3 protein: CSVGSSGADTQYF
CDR3 DNA: TGCAGCGTTGGGTCGAGCGGGGCAGATACGCAGTATTTT

clone size: many
D gene: -
V gene: TRBV20-1
J gene: TRBJ1-1
CDR3 protein: CSARSRSYTEAFF
CDR3 DNA: TGCAGTGCTAGATCCCGGAGTTACACTGAAGCTTTCTTT

clone size: many
D gene: -
V gene: TRBV20-1
J gene: TRBJ2-5
CDR3 protein: CSASVGQETQYF
CDR3 DNA: TGCAGTGCTAGCGTAGGCCAAGAGACCCAGTACTTC

clone size: -
D gene: -
V gene: TRBV5-4
J gene: TRBJ1-3
CDR3 protein: CASSQKDRGWDTIYF
CDR3 DNA: TGTGCCAGCAGCCAGAAGGATCGGGGTTGGGACACCATATATTTT

clone size: few
D gene: -
V gene: TRBV7-6
J gene: TRBJ2-7
CDR3 protein: CVSSRGTHSSYEQYF
CDR3 DNA: TGTGTCAGCAGCCGCGGTACACACTCCTCCTACGAGCAGTACTTC

clone size: many
D gene: TRBD1
V gene: TRBV30
J gene: TRBJ1-1
CDR3 protein: CAWVAGQSTTEAFF
CDR3 DNA: TGTGCCTGGGTCGCGGGACAGTCGACCACTGAAGCTTTCTTT

clone size: many
D gene: -
V gene: TRBV7-9
J gene: TRBJ2-1
CDR3 protein: CASSFHYSSDEQFF
CDR3 DNA: TGTGCCAGCAGCTTCCACTACAGTAGCGATGAGCAGTTCTTC

clone size: many
D gene: -
V gene: TRBV29-1
J gene: TRBJ2-3
CDR3 protein: CSVALTAGGDTQYF
CDR3 DNA: TGCAGCGTTGCCCTGACAGCCGGGGGAGATACGCAGTATTTT

clone size: -
D gene: -
V gene: TRBV6-6
J gene: TRBJ1-4
CDR3 protein: CASRLGDRGTNEKLFF
CDR3 DNA: TGTGCCAGCAGACTAGGGGATCGTGGAACTAATGAAAAACTGTTTTTT